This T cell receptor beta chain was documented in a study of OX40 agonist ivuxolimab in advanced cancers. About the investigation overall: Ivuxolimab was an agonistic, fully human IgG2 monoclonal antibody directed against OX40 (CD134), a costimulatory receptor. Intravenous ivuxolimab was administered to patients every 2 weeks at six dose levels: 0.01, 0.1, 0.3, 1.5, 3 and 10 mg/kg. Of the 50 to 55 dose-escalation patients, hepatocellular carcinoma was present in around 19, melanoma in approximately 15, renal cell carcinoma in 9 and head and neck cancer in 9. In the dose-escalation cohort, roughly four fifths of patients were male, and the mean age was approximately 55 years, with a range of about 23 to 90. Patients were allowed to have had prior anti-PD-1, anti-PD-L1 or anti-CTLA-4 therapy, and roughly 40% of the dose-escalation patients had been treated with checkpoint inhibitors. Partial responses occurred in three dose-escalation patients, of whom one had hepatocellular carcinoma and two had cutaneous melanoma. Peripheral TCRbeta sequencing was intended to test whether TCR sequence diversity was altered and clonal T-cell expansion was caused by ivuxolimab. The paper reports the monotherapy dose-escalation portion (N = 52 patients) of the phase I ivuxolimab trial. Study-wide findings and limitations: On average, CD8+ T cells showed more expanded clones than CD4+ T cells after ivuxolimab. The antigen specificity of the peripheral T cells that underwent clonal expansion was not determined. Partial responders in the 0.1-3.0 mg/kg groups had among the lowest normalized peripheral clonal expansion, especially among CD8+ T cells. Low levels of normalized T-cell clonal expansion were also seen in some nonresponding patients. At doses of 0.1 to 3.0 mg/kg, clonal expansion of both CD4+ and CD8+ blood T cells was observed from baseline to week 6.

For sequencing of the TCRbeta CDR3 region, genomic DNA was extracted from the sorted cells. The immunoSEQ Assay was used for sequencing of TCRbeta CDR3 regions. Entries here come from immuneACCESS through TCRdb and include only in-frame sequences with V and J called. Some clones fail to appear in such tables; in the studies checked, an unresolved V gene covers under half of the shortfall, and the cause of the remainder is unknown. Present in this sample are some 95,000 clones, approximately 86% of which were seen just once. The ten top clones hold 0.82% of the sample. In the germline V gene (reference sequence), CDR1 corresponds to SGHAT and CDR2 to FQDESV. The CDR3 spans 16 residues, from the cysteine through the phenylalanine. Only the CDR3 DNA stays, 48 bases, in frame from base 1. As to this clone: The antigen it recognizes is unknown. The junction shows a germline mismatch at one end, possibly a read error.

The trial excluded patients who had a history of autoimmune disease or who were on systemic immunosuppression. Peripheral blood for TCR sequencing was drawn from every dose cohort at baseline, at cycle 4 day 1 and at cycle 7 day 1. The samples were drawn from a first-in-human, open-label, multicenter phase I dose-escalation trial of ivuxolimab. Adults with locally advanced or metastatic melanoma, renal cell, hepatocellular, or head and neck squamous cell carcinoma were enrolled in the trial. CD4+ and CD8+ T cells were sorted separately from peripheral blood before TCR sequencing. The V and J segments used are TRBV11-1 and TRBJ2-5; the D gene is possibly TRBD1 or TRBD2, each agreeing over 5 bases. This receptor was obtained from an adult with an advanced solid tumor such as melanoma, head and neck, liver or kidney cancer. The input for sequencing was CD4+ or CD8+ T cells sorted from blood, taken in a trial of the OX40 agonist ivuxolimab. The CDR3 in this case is CASSPLRDPHQETQYF. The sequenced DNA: TGTGCCAGCAGCCCGCTCCGGGACCCCCACCAGGAGACCCAGTACTTC.